The 10 T cell receptor beta chains reported below all come from one sample, sequenced in a study of blood T cell repertoires in COVID-19. TCRdb's copy holds only in-frame clones and misses some; the assay was immunoSEQ multiplex PCR. The sample shows about 210,000 clones, about 88% of them seen only once. Sequenced sample: peripheral blood. The receptors were sampled from a woman between 35 and 50 years old with acute or convalescent COVID-19.

J is TRBJ2-3 and V is TRBV19; TRBD1 matches 12 bases. Germline lookup yields CDR1 LNHDA and CDR2 SQIVND (reference sequence). The CDR3 is made up of 14 amino acids. V lost 10 bases and J lost 3; bases outside the gene matches: 5. This CDR3 is CAIKGQGATDTQYF. The CDR3 nucleotides read TGTGCCATTAAGGGACAGGGGGCGACAGATACGCAGTATTTT.

V gene TRBV14 combines with J gene TRBJ1-2; 7 bases fit TRBD1. The V gene end was trimmed by 3 bases and the J gene end by 4 bases; junction bases not matched to a gene: 11. Germline assignment: CDR1 SGHDN and CDR2 FVKESK. The length of the CDR3 is 16 residues. CDR3 nucleotides: TGTGCCAGCAGCCAGATCGACAGGGTTTCCCCCTATGGCTACACCTTC. Its protein product is CASSQIDRVSPYGYTF.

The chain is built from TRBV12-3 or TRBV12-4 and TRBJ1-3; D gene ambiguous. The CDR3 sequence is 13 residues long. The V end was cut by 5 bases, the J end by 9 bases, with 14 bases between. CDR3 residues: CASSLGRDLTIYF. CDR3 DNA: TGTGCCAGCAGTCTAGGCCGGGATCTCACCATATATTTT.

V is TRBV13 and J is TRBJ2-1; 9 nucleotides match TRBD1. Germline CDR1 reads PRHDT; CDR2 reads FYEKMQ (reference sequence). The V segment lost 4 bases and the J segment 7 bases; nucleotides outside the gene matches: 14. The CDR3 covers 17 residues. CDR3 loop: CASSSSPGTGTGNEQFF. The CDR3 region has the DNA TGTGCCAGCAGCTCCAGTCCCGGGACAGGGACGGGAAATGAGCAGTTCTTC.

The V gene is TRBV6-5, the J gene TRBJ2-7, with 12 bases fitting TRBD1. J gave up 6 bases and V 6 bases, and 6 bases lay outside the gene matches. The germline V gene has CDR1 MNHEY and CDR2 SVGAGI. The CDR3 runs 14 residues. The CDR3: CASRETGQGAEQYV. The CDR3 DNA sequence: TGTGCCAGCAGAGAGACGGGACAGGGGGCCGAGCAGTACGTC.

As regards this clone: This sample includes further DNA sequences coding for the same CDR3. The chain uses TRBV5-1 and TRBJ2-3, with 7 bases identical to TRBD1. V lost 0 bases, J lost 3 bases, and 4 bases stayed unmatched. The CDR3 is made up of 15 amino acids. Germline V gene data show CDR1 as SGHRS and CDR2 as YFSETQ. CDR3 coding DNA: TGCGCCAGCAGCTTGGCGGGACAGAGAACAGATACGCAGTATTTT. Its protein is CASSLAGQRTDTQYF.

J is TRBJ1-1 and V is TRBV30; D unclear. The length of the CDR3 is 13 residues. The V gene lost 3 bases and the J gene lost 1 base, with 9 bases spanning the gap. Germline V gene sequence: CDR1 GTSNPN, CDR2 SVGIG (reference sequence). The CDR3 bases are TGTGCCTGGAGGCGGCACCCGAACACTGAAGCTTTCTTT. Protein sequence: CAWRRHPNTEAFF.

This clone was counted once. This rearrangement joins TRBV27 to TRBJ1-5; 10 nucleotides align to TRBD1. Germline CDR1 MNHEY, CDR2 SMNVEV (reference sequence). The CDR3 covers 16 residues. The V segment lost 1 base and the J segment 3 bases; nucleotides outside the gene matches: 3. Written as DNA, the CDR3 is TGTGCCAGCAGTTTATTGGGACAGGGGTACAATCAGCCCCAGCATTTT. Translated, it gives CASSLLGQGYNQPQHF.

J is TRBJ2-1 and V is TRBV29-1; a possible D gene is TRBD2 (6 bases). The CDR3 totals 13 residues. V dropped 3 bases and J dropped 7 bases, with 13 bases sitting between them. CDR1 and CDR2 from the germline V gene are SQVTM and ANQGSEA. For the CDR3, the DNA is TGCAGCGTTGATGTGCAGGAGGGAAATGAGCAGTTCTTC. Its translation: CSVDVQEGNEQFF.

This clone was seen once. The chain employs TRBV7-9 and TRBJ2-1; 7 bases map to TRBD1. The CDR3 has 16 residues. From germline, CDR1 is SEHNR and CDR2 FQNEAQ (reference sequence). The ends lost 5 bases at V and 3 bases at J; junction bases unmatched: 10. The CDR3 spells CASSPRQGIVYNEQFF. The CDR3 DNA follows: TGTGCCAGCAGCCCACGACAGGGCATCGTCTACAATGAGCAGTTCTTC.